This T cell receptor beta chain was identified in a study of immune evolution from preneoplasia to lung adenocarcinoma. J lost 5 bases, V lost 0 bases, and 8 bases had no gene match. The CDR3 has 17 residues. The V gene's germline CDR1 is KGHSH and CDR2 LQKENI. Repertoires were generated with immunoSEQ multiplex PCR, while TCRdb's copy carries only in-frame clones and drops some. The table has around 7,500 clones, around three quarters seen once. The TCR comes from a person aged 35-49 years with lung adenocarcinoma. This chain connects TRBV18 to TRBJ2-1, with 9 bases that match TRBD1. The sequenced sample consisted of FFPE invasive lung adenocarcinoma tissue. CDR3 sequence reads: CASSPPGQGLLDNEQFF. In DNA form, the CDR3 reads TGTGCCAGCTCACCACCGGGACAGGGACTCCTTGACAATGAGCAGTTCTTC.